The 10 T cell receptor beta chains listed next were all sequenced from one sample in a study of identical twins. Each CDR3 protein is one row after TCRdb ran MiXCR on the 5' RACE reads. The data hold about 480,000 distinct CDR3 sequences, with 14% observed a single time. In addition, the sample was reused for a study of yellow fever vaccine responses in identical twins.

Sequencing was done on a sample of CD4+ T cells sorted from blood. All receptors come from a woman in her late teens or twenties in good health.

This clonotype was detected a few times. The chain has TRBV6-1 and TRBJ2-7; D not resolved. Between the trimmed V and J ends, which lost 2 bases and 4 bases, there was a span of 6 bases. The CDR3 has 12 residues. From germline, CDR1 is MNHNS and CDR2 SASEGT. This CDR3 reads CASSEQVYEQYF. Here the CDR3 DNA reads TGTGCCAGCAGTGAACAGGTGTACGAGCAGTACTTC.

The V call is TRBV24-1, the J call TRBJ2-5; a weak D match, TRBD2 (6 bases). V was clipped by 3 bases and J by 4 bases, with 20 bases between them. Germline V gene sequence: CDR1 KGHDR, CDR2 SFDVKD. This CDR3 has 17 amino acids. The CDR3 protein is CATSDPAWGVEGETQYF. The CDR3 DNA reads TGTGCCACCAGTGATCCGGCGTGGGGGGTGGAAGGAGAGACCCAGTACTTC.

This chain uses TRBV28 with TRBJ2-5; 7 bases fit TRBD2. J was trimmed by 8 bases and V by 5 bases; bases with no gene match: 17. The CDR3 is 16 amino acids. CDR1 MDHEN and CDR2 SYDVKM come from the germline V gene. The CDR3 loop is CASSRSSGDFRGTQYF. The CDR3, as DNA: TGTGCCAGCAGTAGGTCCAGCGGGGATTTCCGGGGAACCCAGTACTTC.

Many counts were recorded for this clonotype. The genes are TRBV25-1 and TRBJ2-5; D gene uncertain. CDR1 is MGHDK and CDR2 is SYGVNS in the germline V gene. This CDR3 region has 15 residues. The V end was cut by 4 bases, the J end by 2 bases, with 14 bases between. The CDR3 nucleotides are TGTGCCAGCAGTGCCTTTCAGCCCCCTCAAGAGACCCAGTACTTC. Encoded protein: CASSAFQPPQETQYF.

This clonotype came up a few times. At one end, the junction sequence differs from germline, possibly due to a read error. This chain uses TRBV12-3 or TRBV12-4 with TRBJ2-2, with TRBD2 matching over 8 bases. The CDR3 is 14 residues long. The CDR3 coding sequence is TGTGCCAGCAGTATAGCGGGATGGGCCGGGGAGCTGTTTTTT. Translating gives CASSIAGWAGELFF.

This clonotype showed up just a few times. This chain uses TRBV24-1 with TRBJ2-3; 7 nucleotides align to TRBD2. The CDR3 spans 17 residues. Looked up from germline, CDR1 is KGHDR and CDR2 is SFDVKD. V shed 1 base, J shed 4 bases, and the junction held 10 bases outside the gene matches. The CDR3 DNA follows: TGTGCCACCAGTGATTTACGCGGAGCGGGGAGCGCAGATACGCAGTATTTT. Translation gives CATSDLRGAGSADTQYF.

This clonotype was recorded many times. The chain employs TRBV18 and TRBJ2-7, with 7 bases fitting TRBD1. CDR3 length: 14 residues. Losses at the gene ends were 8 bases for V and 0 bases for J; bases not matched to a gene: 7. CDR1 is KGHSH, CDR2 LQKENI, per germline. DNA for the CDR3: TGTGCCAGCAGCCCCGGGGACAGCTCCTACGAGCAGTACTTC. This encodes CASSPGDSSYEQYF.

This clonotype came up a few times. This chain uses TRBV29-1 with TRBJ2-1; TRBD1 matches at 7 bases. CDR3 length: 12 amino acids. Germline-derived CDR1 and CDR2 are SQVTM and ANQGSEA. J was trimmed by 8 bases and V by 4 bases; bases with no gene match: 5. Here the CDR3 reads CSVVTGVHEQFF. In nucleotides, the CDR3 is TGCAGCGTTGTCACAGGGGTCCATGAGCAGTTCTTC.

The chain employs TRBV10-2 and TRBJ2-4; D remains unclear. V dropped 4 bases and J dropped 1 base, with 11 bases sitting between them. The germline V gene has CDR1 WSHSY and CDR2 SAAADI. The CDR3 is 15 residues long. CDR3 nucleotides: TGCGCCAGCAGTGTTATAGACGGGGCCAAAAACATTCAGTACTTC. Protein product: CASSVIDGAKNIQYF.

V is TRBV2 and J is TRBJ2-2; the D gene is possibly TRBD1 (6 bases). Trimming left V 6 bases short and J 2 bases short, with 13 bases between. Germline loops: CDR1 SNHLY, CDR2 FYNNEI. The CDR3 has 15 residues. The CDR3 spells CASSPDSLNTGELFF. CDR3 in DNA: TGTGCCAGCAGCCCGGACAGCTTAAACACCGGGGAGCTGTTTTTT.